A selection of T cell receptor beta chains follows, all from one sample in a study of PD-1 blockade in classical Hodgkin lymphoma. Produced via immunoSEQ multiplex PCR; TCRdb's table is partial and in-frame only. Among over 25,000 clones listed, 60% to 85% were seen once. The source was peripheral blood mononuclear cells (PBMCs), collected before the second cycle of nivolumab. The receptors were gathered from a human donor with classical Hodgkin lymphoma. Both conserved end residues are part of each CDR3. The order of the fields is D gene, J gene, clone size, V gene, CDR3 protein, CDR3 DNA. The D gene is left open where the match is weak. A clone size is listed for some rows: how often the clone was seen (once, few, many), or a class if it is expanded.

>NA|TRBJ2-5|NA|TRBV27
CASSLDLDQETQYF
TGTGCCAGCAGTCTCGACTTGGACCAAGAGACCCAGTACTTC
>NA|TRBJ1-2|NA|TRBV7-9
CASSFEGNWYGYTF
TGTGCCAGCAGCTTTGAAGGGAACTGGTATGGCTACACCTTC
>NA|TRBJ2-7|NA|TRBV5-1
CASSLGGYYEQYF
TGCGCCAGCAGCTTGGGTGGTTACTACGAGCAGTACTTC
>NA|TRBJ2-3|NA|TRBV7-2
CASSLENTDTQYF
TGTGCCAGCAGCTTAGAAAACACAGATACGCAGTATTTT
>TRBD2|TRBJ2-3|NA|TRBV7-2
CASSFHSGGAITDTQYF
TGTGCCAGCAGCTTCCATAGCGGGGGGGCGATCACAGATACGCAGTATTTT
>TRBD1|TRBJ1-5|NA|TRBV9
CASSVGTGNNQPQHF
TGTGCCAGCAGCGTAGGGACAGGGAACAATCAGCCCCAGCATTTT
>NA|TRBJ1-6|few|TRBV11-2
CASSHSRQDYNSPLHF
TGTGCCAGCAGCCATTCTCGACAGGACTATAATTCACCCCTCCACTTT
>NA|TRBJ2-3|NA|TRBV5-6
CASSPSLSSPQYF
TGTGCCAGCAGCCCGTCGCTTAGCTCCCCGCAGTATTTT
>NA|TRBJ2-7|few|TRBV19
CASSVAGFNEQYF
TGTGCCAGTAGTGTCGCGGGGTTTAACGAGCAGTACTTC
>NA|TRBJ1-1|NA|TRBV5-1
CASSTSPNTEAFF
TGCGCCAGCAGCACATCACCGAACACTGAAGCTTTCTTT
>NA|TRBJ2-2|few|TRBV4-2
CASSQGGIGELFF
TGTGCCAGCAGCCAAGGGGGAATCGGGGAGCTGTTTTTT
>NA|TRBJ2-7|NA|TRBV6-5
CASSEEGPTYEQYF
TGTGCCAGCAGTGAAGAAGGACCCACCTACGAGCAGTACTTC
>TRBD1|TRBJ2-7|NA|TRBV5-6
CASSLDLRGQNEQYF
TGTGCCAGCAGCTTGGACCTCAGGGGGCAGAACGAGCAGTACTTC
>NA|TRBJ2-1|NA|TRBV7-8
CASSRYRGGTKGEQFF
TGTGCCAGCAGCCGTTATAGGGGAGGAACCAAAGGTGAGCAGTTCTTC
>NA|TRBJ1-1|NA|TRBV29-1
CSVPSGSTEAFF
TGCAGCGTACCCTCAGGGAGCACTGAAGCTTTCTTT
>NA|TRBJ1-1|few|TRBV19
CASSNRANTEAFF
TGTGCCAGTAGTAACAGGGCGAACACTGAAGCTTTCTTT